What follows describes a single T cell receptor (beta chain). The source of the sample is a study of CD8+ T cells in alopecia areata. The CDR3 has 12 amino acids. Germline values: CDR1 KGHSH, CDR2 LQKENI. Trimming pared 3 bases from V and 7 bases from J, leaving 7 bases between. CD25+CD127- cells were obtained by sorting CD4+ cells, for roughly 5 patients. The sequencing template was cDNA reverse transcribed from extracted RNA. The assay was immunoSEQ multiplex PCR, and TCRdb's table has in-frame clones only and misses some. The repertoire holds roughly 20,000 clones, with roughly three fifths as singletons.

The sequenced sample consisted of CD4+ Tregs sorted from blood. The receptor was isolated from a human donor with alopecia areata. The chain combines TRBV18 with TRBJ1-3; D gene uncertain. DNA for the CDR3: TGTGCCAGCTCACCGTTGGAGAACACCATATATTTT. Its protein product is CASSPLENTIYF.